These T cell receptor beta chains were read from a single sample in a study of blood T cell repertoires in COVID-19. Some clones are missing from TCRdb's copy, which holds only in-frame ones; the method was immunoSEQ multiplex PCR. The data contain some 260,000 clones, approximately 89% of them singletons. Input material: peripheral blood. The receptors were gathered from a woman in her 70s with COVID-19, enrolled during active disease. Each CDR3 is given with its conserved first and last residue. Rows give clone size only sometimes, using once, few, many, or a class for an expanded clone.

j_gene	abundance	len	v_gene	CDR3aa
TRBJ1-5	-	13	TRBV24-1	CATSDLRGQPQHF
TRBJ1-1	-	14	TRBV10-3	CATFTGQGNTEAFF
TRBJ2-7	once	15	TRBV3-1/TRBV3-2	CASSQGAGGNYEQYF
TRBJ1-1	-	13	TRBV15	CATSRDGNTEAFF
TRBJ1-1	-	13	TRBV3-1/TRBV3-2	CASSQDYYTEAFF
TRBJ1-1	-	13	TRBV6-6	CASSYGPNTEAFF
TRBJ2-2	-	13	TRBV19	CASSIVNTGELFF
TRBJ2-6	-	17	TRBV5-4	CASKPSGGRAGANVLTF
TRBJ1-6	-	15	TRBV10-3	CAISAKTGFNSPLHF
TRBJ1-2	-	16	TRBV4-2	CASSLTNRGGSYGYTF
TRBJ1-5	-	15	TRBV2	CASSELRGGSQPQHF
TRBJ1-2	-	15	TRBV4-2	CASTSGRDTFYGYTF
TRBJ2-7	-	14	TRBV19	CASATGTGPLEQYF
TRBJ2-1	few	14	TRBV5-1	CASSLRPGDNEQFF
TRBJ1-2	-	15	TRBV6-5	CASSYSMAGPTGYTF
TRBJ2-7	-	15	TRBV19	CASSIVTGGSYEQYF
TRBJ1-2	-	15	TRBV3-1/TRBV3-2	CASSQTTGPNYGYTF
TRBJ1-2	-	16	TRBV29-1	CSVEGTGGLGSYGYTF
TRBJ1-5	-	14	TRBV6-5	CASSYLDRNQPQHF
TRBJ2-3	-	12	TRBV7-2	CASSLAHQAQYF
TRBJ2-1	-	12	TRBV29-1	CSVSRQGTEQFF
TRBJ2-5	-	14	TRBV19	CASSARGDQETQYF
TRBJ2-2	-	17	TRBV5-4	CASSRVIAGGITGELFF
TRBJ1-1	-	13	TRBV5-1	CASTGQADTEAFF
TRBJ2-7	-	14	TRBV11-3	CASSPSTTGDEQYF
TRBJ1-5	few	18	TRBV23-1	CASSPPHHKWTVGQPQHF
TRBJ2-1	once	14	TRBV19	CASTGSDPYNEQFF
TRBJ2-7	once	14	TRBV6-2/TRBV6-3	CASSYHGTGNEQYF
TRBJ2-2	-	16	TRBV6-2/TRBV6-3	CASSYELSANTGELFF
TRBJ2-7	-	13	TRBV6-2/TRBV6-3	CASSRDRFYEQYF
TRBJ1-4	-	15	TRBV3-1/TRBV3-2	CASSLGTVLNEKLFF
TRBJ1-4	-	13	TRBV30	CAWSPTGEAKLFF
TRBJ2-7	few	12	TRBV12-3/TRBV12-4	CASSFAGYEQYF
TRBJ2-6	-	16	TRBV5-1	CASSQTGDPGANVLTF
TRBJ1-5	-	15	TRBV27	CASSSSLYSNQPQHF
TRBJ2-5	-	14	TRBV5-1	CASSPGQRQETQYF
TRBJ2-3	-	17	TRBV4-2	CASSQTGTSGIPDTQYF
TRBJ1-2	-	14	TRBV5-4	CASSIRGAEHGYTF
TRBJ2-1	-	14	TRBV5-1	CASSLTPGYGEQFF
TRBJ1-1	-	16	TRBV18	CASSPLRTGGDTEAFF
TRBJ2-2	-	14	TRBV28	CASSSYSNTGELFF
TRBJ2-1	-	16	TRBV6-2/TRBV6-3	CASSYSGLAAYNEQFF
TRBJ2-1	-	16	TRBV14	CASSQLMGDSYNEQFF
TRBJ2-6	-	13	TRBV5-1	CASSVAGANVLTF
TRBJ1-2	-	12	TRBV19	CASSLQGSGYTF
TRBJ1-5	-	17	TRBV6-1	CASSERYSGNSNQPQHF
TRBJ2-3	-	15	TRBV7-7	CASSPGTSYTDTQYF
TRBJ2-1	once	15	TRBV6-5	CASSMQGLEVEEQFF
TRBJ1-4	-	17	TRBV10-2	CASSESIYAARNEKLFF
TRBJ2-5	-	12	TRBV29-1	CSVDVGGETQYF
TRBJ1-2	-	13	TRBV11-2	CASSVGGGSGYTF
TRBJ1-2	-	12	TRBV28	CASSLRDYGYTF
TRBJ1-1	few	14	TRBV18	CASSPQEANTEAFF
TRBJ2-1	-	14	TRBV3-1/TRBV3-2	CASSQLGGVNEQFF
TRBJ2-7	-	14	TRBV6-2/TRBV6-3	CASSSGLGGYEQYF
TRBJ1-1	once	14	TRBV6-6	CASSPLGGNTEAFF
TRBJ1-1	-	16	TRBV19	CASRPPGGRLNTEAFF
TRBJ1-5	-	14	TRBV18	CASSPEDSSQPQHF
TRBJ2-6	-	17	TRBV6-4	CATQSGQVGSGANVLTF
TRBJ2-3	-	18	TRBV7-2	CASSLGVSRGSFTDTQYF